These T cell receptor beta chains were read from a single sample in a study of Graves' ophthalmopathy and Graves' hyperthyroidism. From the multiplex PCR reads, TCRdb called clonotypes with MiXCR, one entry per CDR3 protein. The sample has hundreds of thousands of distinct CDR3 sequences, 20% to 25% seen once; the top ten hold roughly 3%. Input material: peripheral blood. The receptors were sampled from a woman between 18 and 30 years old with stable Graves' hyperthyroidism. Both conserved end residues are part of each CDR3. The D gene is left open where the match is weak. A row's size may be missing; if present it is once, few, many or a size class.

v_call: TRBV12-3/TRBV12-4; clone_size: .; d_call: TRBD1; j_call: TRBJ2-2; cdr3_aa: CASISRKDRLTGELFF; cdr3_nt: TGTGCCAGTATTTCCCGGAAGGACAGGCTCACCGGGGAGCTGTTTTTT
v_call: TRBV7-2; clone_size: few; d_call: TRBD2; j_call: TRBJ2-2; cdr3_aa: CASRPGLAETGELFF; cdr3_nt: TGTGCCAGCCGACCGGGACTAGCGGAGACCGGGGAGCTGTTTTTT
v_call: TRBV6-5; clone_size: once; d_call: .; j_call: TRBJ2-7; cdr3_aa: CASSYPGRFSYEQYF; cdr3_nt: TGTGCCAGCAGTTACCCGGGCAGGTTCTCCTACGAGCAGTACTTC
v_call: TRBV20-1; clone_size: many; d_call: .; j_call: TRBJ2-4; cdr3_aa: CSAGDGLAKNIKYF; cdr3_nt: TGCAGTGCTGGGGACGGGTTAGCCAAAAACATTAAGTACTTC
v_call: TRBV6-1; clone_size: few; d_call: TRBD1; j_call: TRBJ2-7; cdr3_aa: CASSPTGAKNYEQYF; cdr3_nt: TGTGCCAGTAGCCCGACAGGGGCGAAAAACTACGAGCAGTACTTC
v_call: TRBV30; clone_size: many; d_call: .; j_call: TRBJ1-1; cdr3_aa: CAWTEEPPGTEAFF; cdr3_nt: TGTGCCTGGACGGAGGAACCCCCGGGGACTGAAGCTTTCTTT
v_call: TRBV30; clone_size: many; d_call: .; j_call: TRBJ2-4; cdr3_aa: CAWRAGTTGGLAKNIQYF; cdr3_nt: TGTGCCTGGAGGGCAGGTACAACAGGAGGACTAGCCAAAAACATTCAGTACTTC
v_call: TRBV6-1; clone_size: .; d_call: .; j_call: TRBJ1-2; cdr3_aa: CASSEQPSYYGYTF; cdr3_nt: TGTGCCAGCAGTGAACAGCCCAGCTATTACGGCTACACCTTC
v_call: TRBV4-2; clone_size: .; d_call: .; j_call: TRBJ2-7; cdr3_aa: CASSQDEISYEQYF; cdr3_nt: TGTGCCAGCAGCCAAGATGAGATTTCCTACGAGCAGTACTTC
v_call: TRBV6-1; clone_size: .; d_call: .; j_call: TRBJ2-7; cdr3_aa: CAGQYSGTYEQYF; cdr3_nt: TGTGCCGGCCAATACAGCGGAACCTACGAGCAGTACTTC
v_call: TRBV4-1; clone_size: .; d_call: TRBD1; j_call: TRBJ2-2; cdr3_aa: CASSQGWTGGSTGELFF; cdr3_nt: TGCGCCAGCAGCCAGGGATGGACAGGGGGGAGCACCGGGGAGCTGTTTTTT
v_call: TRBV28; clone_size: many; d_call: TRBD1; j_call: TRBJ2-7; cdr3_aa: CASSLTGAYREQYF; cdr3_nt: TGTGCCAGCAGTTTAACAGGGGCTTATCGCGAGCAGTACTTC
v_call: TRBV12-3/TRBV12-4; clone_size: many; d_call: .; j_call: TRBJ1-1; cdr3_aa: CASSRDGTEAFF; cdr3_nt: TGTGCCAGCAGCAGGGACGGCACTGAAGCTTTCTTT
v_call: TRBV6-1; clone_size: many; d_call: TRBD1; j_call: TRBJ1-5; cdr3_aa: CASSERGTVLYSNQPQHF; cdr3_nt: TGTGCCAGCAGTGAAAGGGGGACAGTCTTATATAGCAATCAGCCCCAGCATTTT
v_call: TRBV13; clone_size: many; d_call: TRBD2; j_call: TRBJ2-7; cdr3_aa: CASSLRLAEPNYEQYF; cdr3_nt: TGTGCCAGCAGCTTGCGTCTAGCGGAACCCAACTACGAGCAGTACTTC
v_call: TRBV12-3/TRBV12-4; clone_size: .; d_call: TRBD1; j_call: TRBJ1-1; cdr3_aa: CASSLHFTGGLDTEAFF; cdr3_nt: TGTGCCAGCAGTCTACATTTTACAGGGGGCCTGGACACTGAAGCTTTCTTT
v_call: TRBV6-5; clone_size: few; d_call: .; j_call: TRBJ2-7; cdr3_aa: CASSYSDGTFPYEQYF; cdr3_nt: TGTGCCAGCAGTTACTCTGACGGAACCTTTCCCTACGAGCAGTACTTC
v_call: TRBV2; clone_size: many; d_call: .; j_call: TRBJ2-7; cdr3_aa: CASTTRREWSEQYF; cdr3_nt: TGTGCCAGCACCACCCGACGGGAGTGGAGCGAGCAGTACTTC
v_call: TRBV2; clone_size: many; d_call: .; j_call: TRBJ2-5; cdr3_aa: CASRADETQYF; cdr3_nt: TGTGCCAGCAGGGCAGACGAGACCCAGTACTTC
v_call: TRBV7-9; clone_size: many; d_call: TRBD1; j_call: TRBJ1-2; cdr3_aa: CASSDRPGDSSYGYTF; cdr3_nt: TGTGCCAGCAGCGACCGCCCTGGGGACAGTTCCTATGGCTACACCTTC
v_call: TRBV6-1; clone_size: many; d_call: .; j_call: TRBJ2-5; cdr3_aa: CASSVTGGAGGRETQYF; cdr3_nt: TGTGCCAGCAGTGTTACAGGGGGCGCGGGAGGGAGAGAGACCCAGTACTTC
v_call: TRBV7-2; clone_size: .; d_call: .; j_call: TRBJ1-5; cdr3_aa: CASSSDIGDQPQHF; cdr3_nt: TGTGCCAGCAGCTCTGATATTGGAGACCAGCCCCAGCATTTT
v_call: TRBV20-1; clone_size: .; d_call: .; j_call: TRBJ1-4; cdr3_aa: CSARDRGLPTNEKLFF; cdr3_nt: TGCAGTGCTAGAGATCGTGGGTTACCAACTAATGAAAAACTGTTTTTT
v_call: TRBV5-1; clone_size: many; d_call: .; j_call: TRBJ2-2; cdr3_aa: CASSLGVLTGELFF; cdr3_nt: TGCGCCAGCAGCTTGGGAGTCCTAACCGGGGAGCTGTTTTTT
v_call: TRBV29-1; clone_size: many; d_call: .; j_call: TRBJ2-7; cdr3_aa: CSVASASYEQYF; cdr3_nt: TGCAGCGTTGCTAGCGCATCCTACGAGCAGTACTTC
v_call: TRBV6-1; clone_size: few; d_call: .; j_call: TRBJ2-7; cdr3_aa: CASTPPGRSYEQYF; cdr3_nt: TGTGCCAGCACCCCCCCGGGCCGTTCTTACGAGCAGTACTTC
v_call: TRBV12-3/TRBV12-4; clone_size: many; d_call: .; j_call: TRBJ1-5; cdr3_aa: CASSKRAVSNQPQHF; cdr3_nt: TGTGCCAGCAGCAAAAGGGCAGTTAGCAATCAGCCCCAGCATTTT
v_call: TRBV11-2; clone_size: many; d_call: TRBD1; j_call: TRBJ1-1; cdr3_aa: CATAGTGAYTEAFF; cdr3_nt: TGTGCCACCGCCGGGACAGGGGCTTACACTGAAGCTTTCTTT
v_call: TRBV18; clone_size: .; d_call: .; j_call: TRBJ2-4; cdr3_aa: CASSHAFETKNIQYF; cdr3_nt: TGTGCCAGCTCACATGCCTTTGAAACCAAAAACATTCAGTACTTC
v_call: TRBV7-2; clone_size: .; d_call: .; j_call: TRBJ1-1; cdr3_aa: CASSYPRNTEAFF; cdr3_nt: TGTGCCAGCAGCTATCCGAGGAACACTGAAGCTTTCTTT